A selection of T cell receptor beta chains follows, all from one sample in a study of molecular identifiers for immune sequencing clone quantification. TCRdb re-analysed the PCR reads in MiXCR, keeping a single row per CDR3 protein. This sample carries about half a million distinct CDR3 sequences, 25% of them seen once, and the ten largest clones take around 0.78%. The sample was naive CD8+ T cells from blood, with Jurkat cell RNA spiked in. These receptors came from a human donor in good health. Some libraries in this study had Jurkat cell RNA spiked in. Each CDR3 is given with its conserved first and last residue. D genes are given only for firm matches. The size field is filled for only some rows; it gives once, few, many or a size class.

d_gene,abundance,v_gene,j_gene,CDR3aa,CDR3nt
-,many,TRBV6-6,TRBJ2-1,CASDGRTVEGNEQFF,TGTGCCAGCGATGGACGGACCGTTGAGGGAAATGAGCAGTTCTTC
-,-,TRBV28,TRBJ1-5,CASSLSLGGGGQPQHF,TGTGCCAGCAGCCTATCTTTGGGGGGGGGAGGTCAGCCCCAGCATTTT
-,many,TRBV20-1,TRBJ2-3,CSASLYTDTQYF,TGCAGTGCTTCGCTGTACACAGATACGCAGTATTTT
TRBD1,few,TRBV7-3,TRBJ1-1,CASSFGTGEGANTEAFF,TGTGCCAGCAGCTTCGGGACAGGGGAGGGGGCGAACACTGAAGCTTTCTTT
-,few,TRBV11-3,TRBJ1-2,CASSLVAGGDYTF,TGTGCCAGCAGCTTAGTCGCTGGGGGTGACTACACCTTC
-,many,TRBV4-3,TRBJ2-3,CASSQVEADTQYF,TGCGCCAGCAGCCAAGTTGAGGCTGACACGCAGTATTTT
-,many,TRBV5-4,TRBJ1-4,CASSLWTESNEKLFF,TGTGCCAGCAGCTTATGGACAGAGTCTAATGAAAAACTGTTTTTT
TRBD2,-,TRBV7-9,TRBJ2-3,CASSFSGRGTGTQYF,TGTGCCAGCAGCTTTAGCGGGAGGGGCACAGGTACGCAGTATTTT
-,many,TRBV28,TRBJ1-6,CASSSPPGPLHF,TGTGCCAGCAGTTCCCCCCCAGGGCCCCTCCACTTT
-,many,TRBV25-1,TRBJ2-7,CASSDAGRSYEQYF,TGTGCCAGCAGTGATGCCGGACGATCCTACGAGCAGTACTTC
-,-,TRBV28,TRBJ2-5,CASSSPPGDQYF,TGTGCCAGCAGTTCTCCACCCGGGGACCAGTACTTC
-,few,TRBV29-1,TRBJ2-1,CSVEGTGTYNEQFF,TGCAGCGTTGAAGGGACGGGGACCTACAATGAGCAGTTCTTC
-,few,TRBV6-2/TRBV6-3,TRBJ2-1,CASSYGLSNEQFF,TGTGCCAGCAGTTACGGGTTAAGCAATGAGCAGTTCTTC
TRBD1,many,TRBV20-1,TRBJ1-5,CSARGLETGGNQPQHF,TGCAGTGCTAGAGGTTTGGAGACAGGGGGCAATCAGCCCCAGCATTTT
-,many,TRBV7-9,TRBJ1-1,CASSSLAGSATEAFF,TGTGCCAGCAGCTCCCTGGCAGGGTCGGCCACTGAAGCTTTCTTT
-,many,TRBV4-3,TRBJ2-7,CASSQFTGSEQYF,TGCGCCAGCAGCCAATTTACTGGATCCGAGCAGTACTTC
TRBD1,few,TRBV3-1,TRBJ1-5,CASSRTGGLQPQHF,TGTGCCAGCAGCAGGACAGGGGGATTACAGCCCCAGCATTTT
TRBD1,few,TRBV4-3,TRBJ2-2,CASSQVRGPTGELFF,TGCGCCAGCAGCCAAGTCAGGGGGCCAACCGGGGAGCTGTTTTTT
TRBD2,-,TRBV5-5,TRBJ2-1,CASSQPGLVGPFF,TGTGCCAGCAGCCAACCGGGACTAGTAGGTCCGTTCTTC
-,many,TRBV7-9,TRBJ1-1,CASSLQPPEAFF,TGTGCCAGCAGCCTACAACCCCCTGAAGCTTTCTTT
TRBD2,few,TRBV27,TRBJ2-7,CASSETSGSYEQYF,TGTGCCAGCAGTGAGACTAGCGGGAGTTACGAGCAGTACTTC
TRBD2,-,TRBV18,TRBJ2-3,CASSPTSGGQPPSTDTQYF,TGTGCCAGCTCACCGACTAGCGGGGGCCAACCACCCAGCACAGATACGCAGTATTTT
TRBD1,few,TRBV12-3/TRBV12-4,TRBJ1-2,CASGYPGQEFYGYTF,TGTGCCAGCGGTTACCCGGGACAGGAATTCTATGGCTACACCTTC
TRBD1,-,TRBV2,TRBJ2-7,CASSVGTGGKGGQYF,TGTGCCAGCAGTGTCGGGACAGGGGGCAAGGGTGGGCAGTACTTC
-,-,TRBV7-3,TRBJ2-7,CASSPVQGYEQYF,TGTGCCAGCAGCCCCGTGCAGGGCTACGAGCAGTACTTC
TRBD1,many,TRBV4-2,TRBJ1-5,CASSPDRSAQPQHF,TGTGCCAGCAGCCCGGACAGGTCCGCTCAGCCCCAGCATTTT
TRBD2,many,TRBV7-3,TRBJ2-3,CASSSGTSGFLTDTQYF,TGTGCCAGCAGCTCCGGGACTAGCGGGTTTCTTACAGATACGCAGTATTTT
-,-,TRBV27,TRBJ2-7,CASSPGDGLLTYEQYF,TGTGCCAGCAGCCCGGGTGACGGCCTGTTGACCTACGAGCAGTACTTC
-,many,TRBV12-3/TRBV12-4,TRBJ1-1,CASRIGLTEAFF,TGTGCCAGCAGGATAGGGCTAACTGAAGCTTTCTTT
-,-,TRBV7-9,TRBJ2-2,CAVTPWSQSPGELFF,TGTGCCGTCACGCCCTGGTCCCAGTCCCCCGGGGAGCTGTTTTTT
TRBD1,few,TRBV12-3/TRBV12-4,TRBJ2-3,CASSPSGTASTDTQYF,TGTGCCAGCAGCCCCTCCGGGACAGCTAGCACAGATACGCAGTATTTT
-,-,TRBV29-1,TRBJ1-2,CSVDRGLFYGYTF,TGCAGCGTTGATCGAGGTCTCTTTTATGGCTACACCTTC
-,few,TRBV4-1,TRBJ1-3,CASSQDIGDTIYF,TGCGCCAGCAGCCAAGATATTGGCGACACCATATATTTT
TRBD1,-,TRBV29-1,TRBJ2-1,CSVDAGTGANEQVF,TGCAGCGTTGACGCCGGGACAGGGGCGAATGAGCAGGTCTTC
-,few,TRBV20-1,TRBJ2-5,CSKTTDGGETQYF,TGCAGTAAGACGACAGACGGCGGAGAGACCCAGTACTTC
-,many,TRBV4-3,TRBJ2-3,CASSQDPASAIGDTQYF,TGCGCCAGCAGCCAAGATCCAGCTAGCGCTATCGGGGATACGCAGTATTTT
-,many,TRBV5-8,TRBJ2-7,CASSLRLVYEQYF,TGTGCCAGCAGCTTGAGACTCGTCTACGAGCAGTACTTC
TRBD2,few,TRBV28,TRBJ2-7,CASSPSLAGGSYEQYF,TGTGCCAGCAGTCCATCGCTAGCGGGAGGCTCCTACGAGCAGTACTTC
-,few,TRBV30,TRBJ2-5,CAWSIQTQETQYF,TGTGCCTGGAGTATACAAACACAAGAGACCCAGTACTTC
-,many,TRBV5-1,TRBJ2-4,CASSLEGVAKNIQYF,TGCGCCAGCAGCTTGGAAGGGGTAGCCAAAAACATTCAGTACTTC
-,few,TRBV6-1,TRBJ1-2,CATMGGSYGYTF,TGTGCCACCATGGGAGGTAGCTATGGCTACACCTTC
-,few,TRBV5-8,TRBJ1-1,CASSLVWENTEAFF,TGTGCCAGCAGCTTGGTGTGGGAAAACACTGAAGCTTTCTTT
-,-,TRBV15,TRBJ1-5,CATSRDGGLGQPQHF,TGTGCCACCAGCAGAGATGGAGGGTTGGGTCAGCCCCAGCATTTT
-,many,TRBV13,TRBJ2-7,CASSIGDEQYF,TGTGCCAGCAGCATAGGGGACGAGCAGTACTTC
TRBD2,few,TRBV20-1,TRBJ2-5,CSARGGGSSGFYQETQYF,TGCAGTGCTAGAGGGGGAGGGTCTAGCGGGTTTTATCAAGAGACCCAGTACTTC
-,many,TRBV7-2,TRBJ2-6,CASSLTHWGANVLTF,TGTGCCAGCAGCCTGACCCACTGGGGGGCCAACGTCCTGACTTTC
-,-,TRBV7-9,TRBJ2-3,CASSRSTGTSTDTQYF,TGTGCCAGCAGTCGTAGCACTGGCACTAGCACAGATACGCAGTATTTT
TRBD2,many,TRBV9,TRBJ2-1,CASSVGGGSNEQFF,TGTGCCAGCAGCGTAGGCGGGGGTTCCAATGAGCAGTTCTTC
TRBD2,-,TRBV7-6,TRBJ2-3,CASSWGPGTSGREATDTQYF,TGTGCCAGCAGCTGGGGCCCCGGGACTAGCGGGAGAGAAGCCACAGATACGCAGTATTTT
-,many,TRBV3-1,TRBJ1-5,CASSQEGRAGQPQHF,TGTGCCAGCAGCCAAGAGGGCAGGGCTGGTCAGCCCCAGCATTTT
TRBD1,few,TRBV7-9,TRBJ2-7,CASSPPWDRDYEQYF,TGTGCCAGCAGCCCCCCGTGGGACAGGGACTACGAGCAGTACTTC